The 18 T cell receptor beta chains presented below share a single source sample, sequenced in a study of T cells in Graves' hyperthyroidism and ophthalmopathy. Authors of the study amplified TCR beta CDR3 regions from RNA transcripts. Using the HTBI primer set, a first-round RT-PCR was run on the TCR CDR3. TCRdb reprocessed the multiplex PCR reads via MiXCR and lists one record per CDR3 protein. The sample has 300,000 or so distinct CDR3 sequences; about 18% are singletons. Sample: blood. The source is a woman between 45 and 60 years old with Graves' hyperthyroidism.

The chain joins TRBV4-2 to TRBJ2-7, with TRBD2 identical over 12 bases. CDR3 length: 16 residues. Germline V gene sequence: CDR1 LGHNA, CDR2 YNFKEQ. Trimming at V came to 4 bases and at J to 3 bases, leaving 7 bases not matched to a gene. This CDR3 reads CASSPRTSGADYEQYF. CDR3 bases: TGTGCCAGCAGCCCCCGGACTAGCGGGGCGGACTACGAGCAGTACTTC.

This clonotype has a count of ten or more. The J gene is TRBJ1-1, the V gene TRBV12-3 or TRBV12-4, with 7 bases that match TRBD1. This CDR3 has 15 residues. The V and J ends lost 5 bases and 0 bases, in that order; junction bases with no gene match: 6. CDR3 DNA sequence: TGTGCCAGCAGTAACTCAGGGGGAATGAACACTGAAGCTTTCTTT. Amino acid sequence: CASSNSGGMNTEAFF.

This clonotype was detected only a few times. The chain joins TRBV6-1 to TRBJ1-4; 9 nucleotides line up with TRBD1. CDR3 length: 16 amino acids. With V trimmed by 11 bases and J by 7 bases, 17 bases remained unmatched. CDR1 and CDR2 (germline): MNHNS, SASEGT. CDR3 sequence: CAGSPGTGFWSEKLFF. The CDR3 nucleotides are TGTGCCGGATCACCCGGGACAGGGTTCTGGAGTGAAAAACTGTTTTTT.

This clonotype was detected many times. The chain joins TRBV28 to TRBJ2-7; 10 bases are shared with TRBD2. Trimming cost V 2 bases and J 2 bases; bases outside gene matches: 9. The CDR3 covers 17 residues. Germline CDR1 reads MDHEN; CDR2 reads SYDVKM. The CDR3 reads CASSLGSLAGVAYEQYF. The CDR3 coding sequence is TGTGCCAGCAGTTTAGGGTCTCTAGCGGGAGTGGCCTACGAGCAGTACTTC.

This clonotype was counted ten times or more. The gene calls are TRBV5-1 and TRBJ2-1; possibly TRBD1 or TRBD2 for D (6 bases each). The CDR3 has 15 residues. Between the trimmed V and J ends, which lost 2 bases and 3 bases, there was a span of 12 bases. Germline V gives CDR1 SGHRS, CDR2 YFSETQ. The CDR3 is CASSFEGGVYNEQFF. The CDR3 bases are TGCGCCAGCAGCTTCGAGGGGGGAGTCTACAATGAGCAGTTCTTC.

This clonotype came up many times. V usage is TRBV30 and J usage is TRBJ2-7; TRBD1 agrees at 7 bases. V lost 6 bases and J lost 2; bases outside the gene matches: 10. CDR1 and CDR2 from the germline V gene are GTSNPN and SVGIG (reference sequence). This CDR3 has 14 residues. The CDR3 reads CACARQGSTYEQYV. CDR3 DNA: TGTGCCTGCGCAAGACAGGGCTCCACCTACGAGCAGTACGTC.

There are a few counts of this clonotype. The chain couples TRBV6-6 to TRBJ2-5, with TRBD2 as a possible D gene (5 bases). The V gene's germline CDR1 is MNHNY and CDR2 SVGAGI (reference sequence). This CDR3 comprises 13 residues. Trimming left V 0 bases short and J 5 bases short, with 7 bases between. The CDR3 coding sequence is TGTGCCAGCAGTTACTCGGGCGGGGAGACCCAGTACTTC. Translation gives CASSYSGGETQYF.

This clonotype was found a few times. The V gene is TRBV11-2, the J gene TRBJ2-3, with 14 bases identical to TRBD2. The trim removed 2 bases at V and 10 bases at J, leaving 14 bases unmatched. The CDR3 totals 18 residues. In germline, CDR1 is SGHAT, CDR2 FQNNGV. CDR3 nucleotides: TGTGCCAGCAGCTTAAAAGGGTGGACTAGCGGGGGGAGCAGGGCGCAGTATTTT. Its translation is CASSLKGWTSGGSRAQYF.

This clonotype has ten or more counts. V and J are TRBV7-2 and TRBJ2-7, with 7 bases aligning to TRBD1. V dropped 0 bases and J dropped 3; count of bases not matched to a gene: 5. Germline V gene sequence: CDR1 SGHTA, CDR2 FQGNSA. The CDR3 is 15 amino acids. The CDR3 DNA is TGTGCCAGCAGCTTAGCCGGGGACAGTTACTACGAGCAGTACGTC. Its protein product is CASSLAGDSYYEQYV.

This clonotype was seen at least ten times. The CDR3 DNA follows: TGTGCCAGCTCGACAGGGGGCACAGATACGCAGTATTTT. Translating gives CASSTGGTDTQYF. V usage is TRBV18 and J usage is TRBJ2-3; TRBD1 aligns across 8 bases. Germline V CDR1 and CDR2: KGHSH, LQKENI. The CDR3 sequence is 13 residues long. The junction had 0 bases not matched to a gene; V was cut back by 6 bases and J by 1 base.

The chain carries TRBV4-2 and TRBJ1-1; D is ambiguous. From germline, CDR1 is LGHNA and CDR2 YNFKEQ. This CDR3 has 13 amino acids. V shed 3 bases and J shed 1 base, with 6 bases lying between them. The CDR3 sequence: CASSQWENTEAFF. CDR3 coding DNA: TGTGCCAGCAGCCAGTGGGAGAACACTGAAGCTTTCTTT.

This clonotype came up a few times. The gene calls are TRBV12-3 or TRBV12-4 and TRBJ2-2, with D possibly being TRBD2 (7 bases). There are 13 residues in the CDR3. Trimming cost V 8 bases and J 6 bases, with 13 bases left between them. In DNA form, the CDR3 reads TGTGCCAGCGAACTAGGGGGGGCCGGGGAGCTGTTTTTT. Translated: CASELGGAGELFF.

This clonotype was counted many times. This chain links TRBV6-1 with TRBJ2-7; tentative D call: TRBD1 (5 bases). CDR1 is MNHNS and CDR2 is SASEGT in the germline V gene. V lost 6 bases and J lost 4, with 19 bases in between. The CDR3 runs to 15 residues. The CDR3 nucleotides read TGTGCCAGCAGAATGGGGCACTTCGAGAGGTACGAGCAGTACGTC. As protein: CASRMGHFERYEQYV.

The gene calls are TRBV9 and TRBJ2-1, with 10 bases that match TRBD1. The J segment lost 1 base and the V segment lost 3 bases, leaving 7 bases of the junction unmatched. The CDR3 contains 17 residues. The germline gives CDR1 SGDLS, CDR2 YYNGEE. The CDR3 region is CASSGGTGDDSYNEQFF. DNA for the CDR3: TGTGCCAGCAGCGGAGGGACAGGGGATGATTCCTACAATGAGCAGTTCTTC.

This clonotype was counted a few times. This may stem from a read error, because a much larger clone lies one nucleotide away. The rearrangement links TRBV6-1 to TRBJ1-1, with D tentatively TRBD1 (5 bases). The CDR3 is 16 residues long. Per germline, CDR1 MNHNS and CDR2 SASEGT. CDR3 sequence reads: CASSARLSQGGTEASF. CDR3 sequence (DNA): TGTGCCAGCAGTGCGCGACTTTCTCAGGGAGGGACTGAAGCTTCCTTT.

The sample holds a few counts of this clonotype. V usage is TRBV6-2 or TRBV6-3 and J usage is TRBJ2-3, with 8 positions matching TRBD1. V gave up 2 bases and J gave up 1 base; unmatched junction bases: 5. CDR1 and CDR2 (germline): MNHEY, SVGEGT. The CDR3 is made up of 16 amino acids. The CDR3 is CASSYTGTGGTDTQYF. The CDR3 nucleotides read TGTGCCAGCAGTTACACCGGGACAGGTGGCACAGATACGCAGTATTTT.

The CDR3 sequence is CASSSNAALNYGYTF. The CDR3 DNA is TGTGCCAGCAGCTCAAACGCCGCTTTGAACTATGGCTACACCTTC. This chain uses TRBV7-9 with TRBJ1-2; D is uncertain. The ends were cut back, 4 bases at V and 2 bases at J, with 14 bases in the middle. CDR1 is SEHNR, CDR2 FQNEAQ, per germline (reference sequence). This CDR3 is built from 15 residues. The full variable domain, with the rest looked up from reference TRBV7-9 and TRBJ1-2, is DTGVSQNPRHKITKRGQNVTFRCDPISEHNRLYWYRQTLGQGPEFLTYFQNEAQLEKSRLLSDRFSAERPKGSFSTLEIQRTEQGDSAMYLCASSSNAALNYGYTFGSGTRLTVV.

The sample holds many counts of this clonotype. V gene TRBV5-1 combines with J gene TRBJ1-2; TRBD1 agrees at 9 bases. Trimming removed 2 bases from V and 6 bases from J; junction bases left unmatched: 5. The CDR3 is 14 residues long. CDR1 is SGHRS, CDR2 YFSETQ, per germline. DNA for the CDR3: TGCGCCAGCAGCTTTTACAGGGGGCCGGATGGCTACACCTTC. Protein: CASSFYRGPDGYTF.